This T cell receptor (beta chain) derives from a study of T cell responses to AZD1222 COVID-19 vaccine. The assay was immunoSEQ multiplex PCR, and TCRdb's table has in-frame clones only and misses some. There are fewer than 100,000 clones in the sample; around 90% occur only once, and around a tenth lies in the top ten. This CDR3 contains 16 residues. Germline V lookup: CDR1 LGHNA, CDR2 YNFKEQ. With 1 base clipped from V and 1 base from J, the junction kept 4 bases outside the gene matches. This clonotype was obtained from an adult who received the AZD1222 COVID-19 vaccine. This specimen was peripheral blood, taken 28 days after the second AZD1222 dose. This chain joins TRBV4-2 and TRBJ1-5; 7 bases line up with TRBD1. CDR3 in DNA: TGTGCCAGCAGCCAAGGAGGACAGGTCAGCAATCAGCCCCAGCATTTT. It encodes CASSQGGQVSNQPQHF.